This T cell receptor beta chain was recorded in a study of post-analysis software for immune sequencing data (dated by TCRdb to about 2015). Regarding the study in general: The recorded disease courses included relapsing-remitting, secondary progressive and progressive-relapsing multiple sclerosis, and some patients had no subtype annotation. The patient repertoires were compared against roughly 12 previously published healthy control repertoires obtained from donors aged roughly 6 to 26 years. A subset of samples was prepared in parallel using single-end sample barcoding, then pooled and co-amplified after Illumina adapter ligation.

TCR beta repertoires were profiled from peripheral blood of 13 young patients with multiple sclerosis to demonstrate the VDJtools post-analysis software. The patients with multiple sclerosis were children and adolescents between roughly 6 and 15 years of age. General conclusions and limits of the study: Compared with controls, multiple sclerosis patients had significantly lower normalized Chao1 diversity, a finding suggesting substantial peripheral T-cell clonal expansion. When samples were clustered directly using the F measure, samples prepared in the same batch co-clustered strongly, which prompted a batch-effect correction. The multiple sclerosis patient group was slightly younger than the control group.

The library was made by PCR. The sequencer listed for this sample is Illumina HiSeq 2500. Unique molecular identifiers were incorporated into TCR beta cDNA libraries to reduce PCR and sequencing biases. Roughly 0.5 million cDNA molecules were obtained per 1 to 10 million input T cells, so each molecule approximated one T cell. The patient libraries were prepared and sequenced using the same protocol as the earlier healthy control dataset. Samples belonging to the same batch were prepared together, multiplexed and sequenced on a shared HiSeq lane. The authors' pipeline ran thus. Raw barcoded reads were processed with MIGEC, discarding single-read molecular identifier groups before consensus assembly and CDR3 extraction. Clonotype tables were post-analysed with VDJtools, and diversity was normalized by down-sampling all datasets to the smallest sample size. In repertoire overlap clustering, CDR3 amino acid sequences, but not nucleotide sequences, were matched to correct batch-related cross-sample contamination. TCRdb redid the processing of the public reads, applying fastp at Q25 and MiXCR, and retained in-frame beta chains. Rows merge per CDR3 protein into single entries with the most common DNA and genes. The authors' filters were not applied to this entry. In all, the sample holds some 240,000 distinct CDR3 sequences, and about 38% of those were seen once. The top ten hold around 4.7% of the sample.

This clonotype was seen repeatedly, ten times or more. Its antigen target is currently unknown. No per-base quality is available; no much larger clone lies one base away. This receptor was obtained from a girl between 5 and 17 years old with multiple sclerosis. Sequenced: blood.

Read as DNA, the sequence is TGCGCCAGCAGCAGGGACAGGGGGAACTATGGCTACACCTTC. The translation is CASSRDRGNYGYTF. This chain is built from TRBV10-2 and TRBJ1-2, with 11 bases in between that match TRBD1. The CDR3 goes from the cysteine to the phenylalanine over 14 residues. Here the CDR3 DNA is all that survives: 42 bases in frame from base 1. Trimming removed 6 bases from V and 2 bases from J; the gene matches leave 2 bases unexplained. CDR1 and CDR2 (WSHSY, SAAADI) derive from the germline V gene.